A selection of T cell receptor beta chains follows, all from one sample in a study of graft-versus-host responses after intestinal transplantation. The method was immunoSEQ multiplex PCR; TCRdb's version includes in-frame clones alone and lacks a portion of them. The sample lists around 40,000 clones, roughly 87% occurring once. Here the sequenced sample was PBMCs, taken about 1,000 days after transplant. All receptors derive from a human patient who received an intestinal transplant, so some T cells may come from the graft donor. CDR3s include the opening cysteine and the closing phenylalanine or tryptophan. Each record gives: V gene, D gene, CDR3 protein. The D gene is left open where the match is weak.

V gene: TRBV2; D gene: NA; CDR3 protein: CASSEGAAVLTF
V gene: TRBV6-6; D gene: TRBD2; CDR3 protein: CATKREGPYHEQYF
V gene: TRBV21-1; D gene: NA; CDR3 protein: CASSKATEERRNEQFF
V gene: TRBV11-2; D gene: NA; CDR3 protein: CASSLGVYHEQFF
V gene: TRBV4-1; D gene: NA; CDR3 protein: CASSQEPEKWDGYTF
V gene: TRBV18; D gene: NA; CDR3 protein: CASSPSGGRSNQPQHF
V gene: TRBV9; D gene: TRBD1; CDR3 protein: CASSVGTGVGYGYTF
V gene: TRBV5-1; D gene: NA; CDR3 protein: CASSLQGTGELFF
V gene: TRBV6-1; D gene: NA; CDR3 protein: CASTHRDNQPQHF
V gene: TRBV28; D gene: NA; CDR3 protein: CASSFSAGNQPQHF
V gene: TRBV2; D gene: NA; CDR3 protein: CASRKETDANYGYTF
V gene: TRBV6-6; D gene: NA; CDR3 protein: CASRKGGESNQPQHF
V gene: TRBV6-4; D gene: TRBD2; CDR3 protein: CASSVERGGTDTQYF
V gene: TRBV2; D gene: TRBD1; CDR3 protein: CATTRETGVSSPLHF
V gene: TRBV7-9; D gene: NA; CDR3 protein: CASSPPRGGANYGYTF
V gene: TRBV5-5; D gene: TRBD1; CDR3 protein: CASSFDPGQGHTGELFF
V gene: TRBV6-1; D gene: NA; CDR3 protein: CASSERAGSSYEQYF
V gene: TRBV19; D gene: NA; CDR3 protein: CASSSPGMGTDTQYF
V gene: TRBV18; D gene: NA; CDR3 protein: CASSPQGRLNTEAFF
V gene: TRBV4-1; D gene: NA; CDR3 protein: CASSQNQARPGNTEAFF
V gene: TRBV4-1; D gene: TRBD2; CDR3 protein: CASSQEGGGGTDTQYF
V gene: TRBV6-1; D gene: NA; CDR3 protein: CASSDRVTSYGYTF
V gene: TRBV20-1; D gene: NA; CDR3 protein: CSPLYQETQYF
V gene: TRBV19; D gene: TRBD1; CDR3 protein: CASSVPRGRLNEQFF
V gene: TRBV5-4; D gene: NA; CDR3 protein: CASSFEGPDTQYF
V gene: TRBV7-3; D gene: NA; CDR3 protein: CASSSMTGTPKTF
V gene: TRBV5-5; D gene: NA; CDR3 protein: CASSLLVTGRDGYTF
V gene: TRBV6-1; D gene: NA; CDR3 protein: CASSIAAYNEQFF
V gene: TRBV28; D gene: NA; CDR3 protein: CASSSRDAYRTEAFF
V gene: TRBV5-1; D gene: TRBD1; CDR3 protein: CASSNRGQTNTEAFF
V gene: TRBV5-1; D gene: TRBD2; CDR3 protein: CASSLGLADEQFF
V gene: TRBV11-1; D gene: NA; CDR3 protein: CASSNGESYEQYF
V gene: TRBV10-3; D gene: NA; CDR3 protein: CAISEDLTVKNIQYF
V gene: TRBV5-1; D gene: TRBD2; CDR3 protein: CASSPLAVSSYNEQFF
V gene: TRBV30; D gene: TRBD1; CDR3 protein: CAWSAGTARNQPQHF
V gene: TRBV6-5; D gene: NA; CDR3 protein: CASSQGLGAQPQHF
V gene: TRBV7-9; D gene: TRBD1; CDR3 protein: CASRTTGGKDTQYF
V gene: TRBV11-2; D gene: NA; CDR3 protein: CASSLRTSYEQYF
V gene: TRBV28; D gene: NA; CDR3 protein: CASSFDQGNTEAFF